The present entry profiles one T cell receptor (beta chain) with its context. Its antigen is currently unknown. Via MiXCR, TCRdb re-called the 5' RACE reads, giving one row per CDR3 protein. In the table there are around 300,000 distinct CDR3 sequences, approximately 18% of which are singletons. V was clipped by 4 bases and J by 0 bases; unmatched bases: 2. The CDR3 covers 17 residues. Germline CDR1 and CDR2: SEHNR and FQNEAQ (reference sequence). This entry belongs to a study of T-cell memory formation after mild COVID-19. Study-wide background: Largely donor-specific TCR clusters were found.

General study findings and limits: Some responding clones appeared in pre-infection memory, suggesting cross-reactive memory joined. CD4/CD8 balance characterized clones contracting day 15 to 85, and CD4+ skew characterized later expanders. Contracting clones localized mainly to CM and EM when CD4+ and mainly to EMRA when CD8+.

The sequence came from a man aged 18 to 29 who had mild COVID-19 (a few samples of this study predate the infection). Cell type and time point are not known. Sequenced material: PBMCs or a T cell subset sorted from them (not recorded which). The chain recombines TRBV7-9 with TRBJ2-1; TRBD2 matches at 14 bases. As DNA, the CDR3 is TGTGCCAGCAGCTCGGGACTAGCGGGGGCCTCCTACAATGAGCAGTTCTTC. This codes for CASSSGLAGASYNEQFF.